Sequencing of this T cell receptor (beta chain) was carried out in a study of OX40 agonist ivuxolimab in advanced cancers. On the study more broadly: Mean age around 60 years, range about 23 to 79; roughly 82% male. Points from the study as a whole: In the expanded peripheral T cells, antigen specificity was never determined.

The CDR3 runs to 14 residues. CDR1 LNHDA and CDR2 SQIVND come from the germline V gene (reference sequence). Trimming stripped 2 bases from V and 11 bases from J, with 15 bases between. The assay was immunoSEQ multiplex PCR, and TCRdb's table has in-frame clones only and misses some. The profile covers about 53,000 clones, with around 89% appearing a single time and approximately 10% taken by the ten largest. A remark on this clone: Its target is unknown.

The receptor was isolated from an adult with an advanced solid tumor such as melanoma, head and neck, liver or kidney cancer. V gene TRBV19 combines with J gene TRBJ1-4; D not resolved. Sequencing used CD4+ or CD8+ T cells sorted from blood, obtained in a trial of the OX40 agonist ivuxolimab. As DNA, the CDR3 is TGTGCCAGTAGTATACCTACCCGTACGGGGAAACTGTTTTTT. Protein product: CASSIPTRTGKLFF.